The TCR beta chain described here comes from a study of somatic mutations in cytotoxic T cells in rheumatoid arthritis. Study results and limitations: Some patients, about an eighth of the roughly 65, had a largest CD8+ clone that exceeded 20% of CD8+ cells.

Buffy coats from blood donors, median age roughly 57 years (range roughly 20-80), roughly 55% female, served as healthy controls. Method: immunoSEQ multiplex PCR; TCRdb's copy keeps in-frame clones and lacks some. In the table there are under 20,000 clones, roughly nine tenths of which are singletons. The CDR3 is made up of 16 amino acids. V shed 5 bases and J shed 0 bases, with 15 bases lying between them. From germline, CDR1 is SEHNR and CDR2 FQNEAQ (reference sequence). About this clone: Its antigen is as yet unknown.

Sequencing was carried out using CD8+ T cells sorted from blood. The rearrangement joins TRBV7-9 to TRBJ2-3; D may match TRBD1 or TRBD2 (5 bases each). The clonotype originates from a man aged 35 to 55 in good health. CDR3 DNA sequence: TGTGCCAGCAGCACTAGAAGGGGCGATAGCACAGATACGCAGTATTTT. Translated, it gives CASSTRRGDSTDTQYF.